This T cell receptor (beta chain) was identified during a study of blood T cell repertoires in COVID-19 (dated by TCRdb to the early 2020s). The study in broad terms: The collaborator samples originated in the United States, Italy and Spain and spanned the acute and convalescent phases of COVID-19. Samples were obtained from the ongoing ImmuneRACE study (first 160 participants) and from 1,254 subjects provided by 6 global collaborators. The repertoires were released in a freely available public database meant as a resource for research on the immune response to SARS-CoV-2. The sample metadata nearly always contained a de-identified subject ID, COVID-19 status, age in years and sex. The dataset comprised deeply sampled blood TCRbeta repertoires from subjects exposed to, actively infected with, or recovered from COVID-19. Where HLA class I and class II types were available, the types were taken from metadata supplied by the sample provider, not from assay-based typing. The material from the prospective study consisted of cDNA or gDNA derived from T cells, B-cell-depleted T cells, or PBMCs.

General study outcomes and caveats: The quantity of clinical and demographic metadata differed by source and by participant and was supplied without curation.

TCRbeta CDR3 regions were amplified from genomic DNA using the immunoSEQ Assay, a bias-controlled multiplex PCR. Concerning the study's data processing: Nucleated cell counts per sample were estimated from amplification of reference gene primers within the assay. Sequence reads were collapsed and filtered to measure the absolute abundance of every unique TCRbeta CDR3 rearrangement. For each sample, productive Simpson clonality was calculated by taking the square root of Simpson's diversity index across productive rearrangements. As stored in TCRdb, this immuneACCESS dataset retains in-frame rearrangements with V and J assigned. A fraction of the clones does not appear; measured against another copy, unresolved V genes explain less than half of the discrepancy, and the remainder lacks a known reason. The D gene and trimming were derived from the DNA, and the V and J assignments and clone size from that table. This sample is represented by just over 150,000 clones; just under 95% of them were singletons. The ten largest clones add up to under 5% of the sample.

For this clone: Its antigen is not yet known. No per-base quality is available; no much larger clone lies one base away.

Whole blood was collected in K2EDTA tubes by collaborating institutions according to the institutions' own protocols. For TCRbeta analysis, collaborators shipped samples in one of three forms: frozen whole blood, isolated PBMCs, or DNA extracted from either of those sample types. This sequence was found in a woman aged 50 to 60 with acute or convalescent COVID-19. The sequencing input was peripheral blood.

The CDR3 corresponds to CATSREGQALNQPQHF. The DNA sequence is given as TGTGCCACCAGCAGAGAGGGACAGGCTCTTAATCAGCCCCAGCATTTT. The receptor chain draws on TRBV15 and TRBJ1-5; TRBD1 matches 8 bases in the middle. Unmatched junction bases come to 5, with V trimmed by 0 bases and J by 4 bases. From the germline V gene (reference sequence), CDR1 is LNHNV and CDR2 is YYDKDF. From the cysteine up to the phenylalanine, the CDR3 has a length of 16 residues. The entry retains the CDR3 DNA only, 48 bases that are in frame from base 1.